This T cell receptor (beta chain) was found in a study of CD8+CD57+ T cells in acquired aplastic anemia. Germline V gene data show CDR1 as SGHTA and CDR2 as FQGTGA. The CDR3 runs 13 residues. Trimming pared 0 bases from V and 2 bases from J, leaving 5 bases between. Overall study results and limits: Patients and controls were found to share 25 to 30 CD8+ CDR3 sequences.

This clonotype was seen repeatedly, ten times or more. Its antigen is unknown. TCR beta VDJ and CDR3 profiling used genomic DNA as template. TCRdb used MiXCR to reprocess the reads, holding one entry per CDR3 protein. The sample includes a few hundred thousand distinct CDR3 sequences, approximately 60% seen only once; the top ten take about 31%. This chain connects TRBV7-3 to TRBJ2-7; D is undetermined. Specimen: sorted CD4+, CD8+, or CD8+CD57+ T cells (not recorded which) from PBMCs. The clonotype comes from a human donor in good health. Here the CDR3 reads CASSLTPTYEQYF. The CDR3, as DNA: TGTGCCAGCAGCTTAACGCCTACCTACGAGCAGTACTTC.